These 10 T cell receptor beta chains were all obtained from the same sample, sequenced in a study of response to subunit inactivated influenza vaccine. TCRdb fed the RT-PCR reads into MiXCR, producing one record per CDR3 protein. The data show roughly 760,000 distinct CDR3 sequences, with 21% seen just once and about 9.4% held by the top ten. The source material was PBMCs from blood, sampled more than 4 days after vaccination. These receptors were taken from a man in his forties or fifties who received an inactivated influenza vaccine.

The J gene is TRBJ2-7, the V gene TRBV2; D is unclear. Trimming took off 3 bases at V and 4 bases at J, with 7 bases between the two ends. The V gene's germline CDR1 is SNHLY and CDR2 FYNNEI. The CDR3 is 12 amino acids. The CDR3 DNA follows: TGTGCCAGCAGTGAGTCTCTGTACGAGCAGTACTTC. Translation: CASSESLYEQYF.

This clonotype occurred many times. This chain links TRBV12-3 or TRBV12-4 with TRBJ2-2; 10 bases match TRBD1. CDR3 length: 19 residues. V was pared by 10 bases and J by 1 base, with 18 bases of the junction left unmatched. The DNA of the CDR3 is TGTGCCACCCGAGATGGGGACAGGGGTTTAGTGTGGAACACCGGGGAGCTGTTTTTT. Its protein is CATRDGDRGLVWNTGELFF.

This clonotype has more than one count but fewer than ten. The chain has TRBV11-2 and TRBJ2-7; D unclear. Per germline, CDR1 SGHAT and CDR2 FQNNGV. The CDR3 length is 13 residues. V was clipped by 3 bases and J by 5 bases, with 11 bases between them. Here the CDR3 DNA reads TGTGCCAGCAGCTTTCGTGGGGATCACGAGCAGTACTTC. It specifies CASSFRGDHEQYF.

There are a few counts of this clonotype. V and J are TRBV12-3 or TRBV12-4 and TRBJ2-1, with D perhaps TRBD1 or TRBD2 (5 bases each). The CDR3 consists of 14 residues. V was clipped by 3 bases and J by 12 bases, with 18 bases between them. DNA for the CDR3: TGTGCCAGCAGTTTCTCGGGACCCCCCTCAGGGCAGTTCTTC. Its translation is CASSFSGPPSGQFF.

In this sample, this clonotype turned up a few times. J is TRBJ1-1 and V is TRBV9, with D possibly matching TRBD1 (6 bases). Germline V gives CDR1 SGDLS, CDR2 YYNGEE. The length of the CDR3 is 14 residues. Between the trimmed V and J ends, which lost 3 bases and 5 bases, there was a span of 14 bases. The CDR3: CASSDREGVTEAFF. The CDR3 bases are TGTGCCAGCAGCGACAGGGAAGGGGTAACTGAAGCTTTCTTT.

The J gene is TRBJ1-1, the V gene TRBV6-1; the D gene is possibly TRBD1 (6 bases). Trimming stripped 11 bases from V and 5 bases from J, with 18 bases between. The CDR3 is made up of 13 amino acids. Per germline, CDR1 MNHNS and CDR2 SASEGT. This CDR3 reads CAVIQGLGTEAFF. The DNA for the CDR3 is TGTGCCGTTATACAGGGTTTAGGAACTGAAGCTTTCTTT.

The chain links TRBV20-1 to TRBJ2-7, with 11 bases that match TRBD1. The V segment lost 7 bases and the J segment 7 bases; nucleotides outside the gene matches: 9. The CDR3 runs 13 residues. CDR1 is DFQATT, CDR2 SNEGSKA, per germline (reference sequence). The CDR3 nucleotides read TGCAGTGTGGGACAGGGGGTGTCTTGGGAGCAGTACTTC. As protein: CSVGQGVSWEQYF.

This chain connects TRBV2 to TRBJ2-1, with 13 bases lining up with TRBD2. Germline loops: CDR1 SNHLY, CDR2 FYNNEI. The CDR3 is 14 residues long. The junction had 12 bases not matched to a gene; V was cut back by 6 bases and J by 16 bases. CDR3 coding DNA: TGTGCCAGCAGAATCACTAGCGGGGGGGCGAGTCTTTTCTTC. Amino acids: CASRITSGGASLFF.

This clonotype appeared a single time. V and J are TRBV27 and TRBJ2-3; D ambiguous. The CDR3 is 12 amino acids. The germline CDR1 and CDR2 sequences are MNHEY and SMNVEV (reference sequence). The CDR3 sequence is CPTRTPGDTQYF. DNA for the CDR3: TGTCCCACCAGAACGCCGGGAGATACGCAGTATTTT.

This clonotype appeared many times. The rearrangement uses TRBV12-3 or TRBV12-4 and TRBJ2-4, with D hard to call. This CDR3 has 14 residues. Trimming left V 3 bases short and J 3 bases short, with 9 bases between. The CDR3 nucleotides are TGTGCCAGCAGTTTGGCGTCAGTCAAAAACATTCAGTACTTC. Its protein product is CASSLASVKNIQYF.